This T cell receptor (beta chain) comes out of a study of blood T cell repertoires in COVID-19. For this clone: The same CDR3 arises from other DNA sequences in this sample as well.

Libraries were prepared by immunoSEQ multiplex PCR; TCRdb keeps only in-frame clonotypes and omits some of them. This sample has roughly 150,000 clones, with more than 80% found just once. Deletions cut 0 bases from V and 2 bases from J, with 5 bases between. The germline CDR1 and CDR2 sequences are GTSNPN and SVGIG (reference sequence). The CDR3 length is 13 residues. The chain links TRBV30 to TRBJ1-5; D ambiguous. The source material was peripheral blood. The clonotype originates from a woman between 40 and 50 years old with acute or convalescent COVID-19. This CDR3 is CAWSVRGNQPQHF. The CDR3 DNA is TGTGCCTGGAGTGTTCGAGGCAATCAGCCCCAGCATTTT.